The T cell receptor beta chain under discussion was sequenced for a study of cytomegalovirus exposure and HLA in healthy donors. The study's findings and limits: A later analysis showed TCR association rates differing by HLA locus, peaking at DRB1 and lowest at HLA-C. As was reported, the HLA-A and HLA-B alleles of most subjects were accurately predicted from TCR beta sequences.

V was trimmed by 0 bases and J by 14 bases, leaving 14 bases between them. The CDR3 length is 12 residues. The V gene's germline CDR1 is GTSNPN and CDR2 SVGIG (reference sequence). Note on this clone: Its antigen is unidentified.

PCR primers comprised 60 Vbeta and 13 Jbeta primers. Data came from immunoSEQ multiplex PCR; TCRdb stores just in-frame clones and leaves some out. The sample contains under 35,000 clones, more than 60% of which appear only once. The source of this sequence is a man aged 50 or older in good health and CMV-seropositive. The sequenced sample was PBMCs. The J gene is TRBJ2-1, the V gene TRBV30; a weak D match, TRBD1 (5 bases). In nucleotides, the CDR3 is TGTGCCTGGAGTGTACGGATTAGCAGGGAGTTCTTC. This encodes CAWSVRISREFF.